The clone carrying this T cell receptor beta chain was recorded at least ten times. Its target is not known. The sample belongs to a study of regulatory T cells in long-lasting Graves disease. For the study at large: A definition of persistent Graves' disease required over 5 years of antithyroid drugs plus positive TSH receptor antibodies. Overall study results and limits: Compared with new cases, persistent Graves' patients showed reduced TCR diversity. Thyroid tissue went unexamined; only peripheral blood was analyzed. Persistent disease favored TRBV28, TRBJ1-2 and TRBJ2-5.

The germline CDR1 and CDR2 sequences are MNHNS and SASEGT. The germline V and J ends were trimmed by 2 bases and 6 bases, with 7 bases remaining between them. The CDR3 has 12 residues. Time point noted: persistent/refractory GD, antithyroid drugs over 5 years with positive TRAb. TCR sequences were obtained from RNA taken from PBMCs. TCR beta libraries were built with iRepertoire HTBI primers and Arm-PCR of CDR3 regions. MiXCR, run by TCRdb on the multiplex PCR reads, gives a single entry per CDR3 protein. The sample lists 500,000 to 800,000 distinct CDR3 sequences, around 30% seen once, with about 40% in the top ten.

The chain joins TRBV6-1 to TRBJ1-2, with D hard to call. The clonotype originates from a female donor with Graves disease. The sample here was peripheral blood mononuclear cells (PBMCs), taken when the disease was refractory, from a patient treated with antithyroid drugs. CDR3 loop: CASSERVHGYTF. The CDR3 DNA is TGTGCCAGCAGTGAACGGGTCCATGGCTACACCTTC.